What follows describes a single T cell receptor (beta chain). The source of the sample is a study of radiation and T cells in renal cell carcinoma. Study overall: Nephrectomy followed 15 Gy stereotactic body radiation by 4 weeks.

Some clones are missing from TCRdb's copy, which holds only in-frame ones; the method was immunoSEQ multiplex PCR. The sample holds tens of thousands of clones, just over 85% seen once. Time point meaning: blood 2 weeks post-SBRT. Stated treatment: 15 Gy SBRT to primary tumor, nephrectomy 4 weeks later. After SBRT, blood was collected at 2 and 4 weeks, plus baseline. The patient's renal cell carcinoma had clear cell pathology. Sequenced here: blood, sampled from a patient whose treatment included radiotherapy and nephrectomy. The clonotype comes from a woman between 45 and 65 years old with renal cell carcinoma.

The CDR3 DNA is TGTGCCAGCAGGTTTACAGGGGAAGATACGCAGTATTTT. It is translated as CASRFTGEDTQYF. The genes are TRBV5-4 and TRBJ2-3; 7 nucleotides line up with TRBD1. V was pared by 5 bases and J by 5 bases, with 5 bases of the junction left unmatched. The CDR3 has 13 amino acids. CDR1 and CDR2 (germline): SGHNT, YYREEE (reference sequence).